This T cell receptor (beta chain) was observed in a study (dated by TCRdb to 2015 to 2017). In terms of the full investigation: The study set out to test whether tumor-infiltrating Tregs in breast cancer get recruited from blood Tregs or are instead converted in situ from other CD4+ T cell subsets.

The table lists this clonotype with a few counts. It lacks a known antigen. No base-level quality is on record; no much larger clone is a single base apart. Study-wide findings and limitations: Validation in the larger cohort was restricted to a single TCR beta V-J rearrangement rather than whole repertoires. The TCR alpha and beta sequences of tumor-infiltrating Tregs showed the greatest overlap with tumor naive CD4+ T cells, followed by blood naive CD4+ T cells. In terms of TCR gene usage, tumor memory CD4+ T cells clustered together with blood and lymph node memory CD4+ cells, as well as with lymph node naive CD4+ cells.

Full-length TCR variable regions were amplified by 5' RACE PCR using constant-region reverse primers, and then by semi-nested PCR using Nested Universal Primer A. The ReliaPrep RNA Cell Miniprep System was used to extract total RNA, which was then reverse transcribed into 5'RACE-ready cDNA with the SMARTer RACE 5'/3' Kit. An Illumina MiSeq was used to sequence the full-length TCR alpha and beta libraries, which had been barcoded with multiplex adaptors. Processing in the source paper ran as follows. Sequencing data were pooled across the five patients for each of nine subset-tissue groups and compared by unsupervised clustering of TCR gene usage. Repertoire similarity was calculated with the Morisita-Horn index, weighting shared sequences by their contribution to each repertoire. The public sequencing data were trimmed at Q25 with fastp and processed into clonotypes with MiXCR by TCRdb, which kept only in-frame beta chains. Rows are combined by CDR3 protein, so each entry shows the most common genes and DNA. In this record, the V and J calls reflect TCRdb's handling and not the investigators' own analysis. For this sample there are approximately 58,000 distinct CDR3 sequences; about 28% appear just once. The ten largest clones capture approximately 2% of the sample.

V is clipped by 0 bases and J by 5 bases, and the sequence between their germline boundaries is 9 bases long. CDR1 is given as SGHRS and CDR2 as YFSETQ, both from the germline V gene. The CDR3 spans 14 residues, from the cysteine through the phenylalanine. Only CDR3 DNA is held: 42 bases, read in frame from base 1. Cells that were CD4+CD25+CD127-/low were isolated as Tregs. Tregs, naive and memory CD4+ T cells from tumor, blood and ipsilateral draining lymph nodes of about five breast cancer patients underwent full-length TCR alpha and beta sequencing. Tumor tissue and lymph nodes obtained by ipsilateral axillary dissection were perfused with PBS, cut into small pieces and digested using collagenase I and hyaluronidase. FACS confirmed that the sorted cell populations were more than 90% pure.

The chain couples TRBV5-1 to TRBJ2-1; too little of a D gene remains to name it. The receptor comes from a female donor with breast cancer. Sequenced: tumor-infiltrating Tregs sorted from the breast tumor. The DNA is TGCGCCAGCAGCTTGGTAGCAGGAAACAATGAGCAGTTCTTC. Its protein product is CASSLVAGNNEQFF.